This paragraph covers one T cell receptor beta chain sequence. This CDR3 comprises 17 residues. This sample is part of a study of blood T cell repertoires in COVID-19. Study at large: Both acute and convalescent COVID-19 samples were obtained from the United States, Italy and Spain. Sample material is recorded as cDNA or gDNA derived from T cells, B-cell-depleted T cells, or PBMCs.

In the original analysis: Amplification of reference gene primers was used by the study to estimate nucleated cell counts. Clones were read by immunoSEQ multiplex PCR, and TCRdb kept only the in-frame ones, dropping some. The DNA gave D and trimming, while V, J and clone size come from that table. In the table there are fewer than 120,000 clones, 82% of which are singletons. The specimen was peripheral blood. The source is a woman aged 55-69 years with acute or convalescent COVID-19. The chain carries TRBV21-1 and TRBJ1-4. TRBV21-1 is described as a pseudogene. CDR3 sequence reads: CASSKVDGGREGEKLFF. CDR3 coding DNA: TGTGCCAGCAGCAAAGTCGACGGGGGCAGGGAGGGTGAAAAACTGTTTTTT.